One TCR beta chain is described in this entry. The Seattle site enrolled patients during active infection and followed them longitudinally. Under the authors' procedure: Scientists estimated how many nucleated cells there were by amplifying reference gene primers. Profiling relied on immunoSEQ multiplex PCR, and the TCRdb table lists in-frame clones only, not all of them. D and trimming were read from the DNA, whereas the V and J calls and clone size are those reported in that table. This table holds 200,000 to 250,000 clones, 75% to 85% found once. The CDR3 loop spans 16 amino acids. Trimming cost V 3 bases and J 8 bases; bases outside gene matches: 10. Germline values: CDR1 MGHRA, CDR2 YSYEKL. The record originates from a study of blood T cell repertoires in COVID-19. Study in general: T cells, B-cell-depleted T cells, or PBMCs supplied cDNA or gDNA.

This chain joins TRBV4-1 and TRBJ1-2, with 12 bases lining up with TRBD1. The sequence derives from an elderly woman with COVID-19, enrolled during active disease. Sequencing input: peripheral blood. CDR3 loop: CASSQGQGALGGGYTF. The CDR3 nucleotides read TGCGCCAGCAGCCAGGGACAGGGGGCGCTAGGTGGCGGCTACACCTTC.